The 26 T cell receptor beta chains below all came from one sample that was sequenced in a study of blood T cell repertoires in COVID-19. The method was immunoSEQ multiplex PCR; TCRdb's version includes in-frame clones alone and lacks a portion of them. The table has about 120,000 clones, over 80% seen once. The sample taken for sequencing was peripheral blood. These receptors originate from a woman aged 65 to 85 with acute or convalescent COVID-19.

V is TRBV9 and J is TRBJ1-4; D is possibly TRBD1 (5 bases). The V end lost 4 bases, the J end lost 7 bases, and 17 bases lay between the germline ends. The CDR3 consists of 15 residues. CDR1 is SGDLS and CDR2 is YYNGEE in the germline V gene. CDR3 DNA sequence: TGTGCCAGCAGCTCCAGGGAGGGCGGAGGTGAAAAACTGTTTTTT. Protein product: CASSSREGGGEKLFF.

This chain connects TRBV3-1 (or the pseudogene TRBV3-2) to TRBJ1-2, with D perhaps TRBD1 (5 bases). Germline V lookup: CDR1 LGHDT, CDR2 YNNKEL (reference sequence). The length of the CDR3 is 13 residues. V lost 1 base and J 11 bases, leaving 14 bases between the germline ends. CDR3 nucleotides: TGTGCCAGCAGCCAAGTGGCAGACAGCCTTTACACCTTC. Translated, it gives CASSQVADSLYTF.

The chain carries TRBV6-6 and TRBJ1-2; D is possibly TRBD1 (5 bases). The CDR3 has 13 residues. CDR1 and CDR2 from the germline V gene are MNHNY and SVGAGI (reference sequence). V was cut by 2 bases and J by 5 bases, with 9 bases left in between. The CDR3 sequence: CASSYDRIYGYTF. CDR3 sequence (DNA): TGTGCCAGCAGTTACGACAGAATTTATGGCTACACCTTC.

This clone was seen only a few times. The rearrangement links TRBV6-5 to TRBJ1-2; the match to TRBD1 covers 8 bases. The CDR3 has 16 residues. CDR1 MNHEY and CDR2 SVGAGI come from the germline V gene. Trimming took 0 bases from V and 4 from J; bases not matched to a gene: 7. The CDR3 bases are TGTGCCAGCAGTTACTCCGCGGACAGGGAGGCCTATGGCTACACCTTC. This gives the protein CASSYSADREAYGYTF.

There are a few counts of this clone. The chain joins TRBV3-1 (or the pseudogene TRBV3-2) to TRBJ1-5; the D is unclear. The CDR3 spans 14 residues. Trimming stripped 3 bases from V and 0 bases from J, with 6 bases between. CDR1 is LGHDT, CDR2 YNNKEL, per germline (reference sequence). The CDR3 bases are TGTGCCAGCAGCCAGGGCATTAGCAATCAGCCCCAGCATTTT. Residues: CASSQGISNQPQHF.

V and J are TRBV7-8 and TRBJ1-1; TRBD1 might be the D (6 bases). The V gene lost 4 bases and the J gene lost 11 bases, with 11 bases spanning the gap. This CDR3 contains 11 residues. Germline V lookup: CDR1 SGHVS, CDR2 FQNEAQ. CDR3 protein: CASSSSQGAFF. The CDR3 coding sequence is TGTGCCAGCAGCTCCTCACAGGGTGCTTTCTTT.

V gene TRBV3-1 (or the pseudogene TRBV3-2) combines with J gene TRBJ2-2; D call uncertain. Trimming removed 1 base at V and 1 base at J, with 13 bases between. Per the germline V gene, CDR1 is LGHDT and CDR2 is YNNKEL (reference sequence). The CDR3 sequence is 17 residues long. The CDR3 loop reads CASSQAGQALNTGELFF. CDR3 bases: TGTGCCAGCAGCCAAGCTGGGCAGGCCTTGAACACCGGGGAGCTGTTTTTT.

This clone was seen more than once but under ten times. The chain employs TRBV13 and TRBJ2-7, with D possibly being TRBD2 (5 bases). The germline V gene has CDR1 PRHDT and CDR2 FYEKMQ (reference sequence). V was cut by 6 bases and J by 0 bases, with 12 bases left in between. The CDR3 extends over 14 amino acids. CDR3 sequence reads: CASRVGGGSYEQYF. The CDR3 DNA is TGTGCCAGCAGGGTCGGAGGAGGCTCCTACGAGCAGTACTTC.

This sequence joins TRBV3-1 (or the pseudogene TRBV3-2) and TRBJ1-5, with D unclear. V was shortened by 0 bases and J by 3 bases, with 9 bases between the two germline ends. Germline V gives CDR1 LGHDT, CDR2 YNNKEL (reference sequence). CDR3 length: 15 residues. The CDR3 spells CASSQDLEINQPQHF. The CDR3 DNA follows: TGTGCCAGCAGCCAAGATTTGGAGATCAATCAGCCCCAGCATTTT.

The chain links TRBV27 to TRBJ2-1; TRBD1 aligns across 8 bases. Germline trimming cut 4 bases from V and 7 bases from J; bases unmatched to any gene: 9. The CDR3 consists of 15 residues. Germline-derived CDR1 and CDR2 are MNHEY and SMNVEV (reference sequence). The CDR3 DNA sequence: TGTGCCAGCAGTTCCGGGACAGGAAGGTTGAATGAGCAGTTCTTC. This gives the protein CASSSGTGRLNEQFF.

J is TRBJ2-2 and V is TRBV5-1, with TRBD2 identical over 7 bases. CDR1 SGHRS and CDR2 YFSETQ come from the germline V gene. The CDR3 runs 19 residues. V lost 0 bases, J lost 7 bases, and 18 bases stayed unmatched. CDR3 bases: TGCGCCAGCAGCTTGGAGGGCTTGGGACTACCTTTGGAGAACGGGGAGCTGTTTTTT. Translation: CASSLEGLGLPLENGELFF.

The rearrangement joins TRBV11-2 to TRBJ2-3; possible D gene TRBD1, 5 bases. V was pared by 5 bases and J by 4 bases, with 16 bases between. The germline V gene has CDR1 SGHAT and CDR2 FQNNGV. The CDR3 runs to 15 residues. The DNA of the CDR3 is TGTGCCAGCAGCCGAGACAGCTTTTTGCCAGATACGCAGTATTTT. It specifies CASSRDSFLPDTQYF.

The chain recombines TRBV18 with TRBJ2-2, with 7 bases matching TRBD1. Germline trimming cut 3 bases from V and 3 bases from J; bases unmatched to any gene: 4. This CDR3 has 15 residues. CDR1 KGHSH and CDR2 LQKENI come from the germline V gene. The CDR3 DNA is TGTGCCAGCTCACCTCGGCAGGGGGACACCGGGGAGCTGTTTTTT. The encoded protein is CASSPRQGDTGELFF.

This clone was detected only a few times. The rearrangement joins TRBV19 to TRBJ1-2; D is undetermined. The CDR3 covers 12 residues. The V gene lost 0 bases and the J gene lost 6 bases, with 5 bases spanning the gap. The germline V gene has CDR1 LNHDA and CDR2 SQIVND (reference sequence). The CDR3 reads CASSIDQNGYTF. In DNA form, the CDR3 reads TGTGCCAGTAGTATAGACCAGAATGGCTACACCTTC.

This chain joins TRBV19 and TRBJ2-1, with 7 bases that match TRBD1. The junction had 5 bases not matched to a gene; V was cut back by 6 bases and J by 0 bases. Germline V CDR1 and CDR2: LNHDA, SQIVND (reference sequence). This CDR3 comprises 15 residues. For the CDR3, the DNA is TGTGCCAGTAGATCGGACAGGAGCTCCTACAATGAGCAGTTCTTC. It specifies CASRSDRSSYNEQFF.

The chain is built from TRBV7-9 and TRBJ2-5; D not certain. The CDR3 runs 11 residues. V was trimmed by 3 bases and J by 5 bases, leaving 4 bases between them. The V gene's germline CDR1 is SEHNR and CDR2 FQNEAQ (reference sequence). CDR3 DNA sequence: TGTGCCAGCAGCTTCGGGGAGACCCAGTACTTC. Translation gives CASSFGETQYF.

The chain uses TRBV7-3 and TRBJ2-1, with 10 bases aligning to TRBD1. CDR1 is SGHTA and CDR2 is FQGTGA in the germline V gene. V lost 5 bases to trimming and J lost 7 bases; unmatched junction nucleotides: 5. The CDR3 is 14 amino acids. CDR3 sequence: CASSQPGQGNEQFF. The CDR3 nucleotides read TGTGCCAGCAGCCAACCGGGACAGGGGAATGAGCAGTTCTTC.

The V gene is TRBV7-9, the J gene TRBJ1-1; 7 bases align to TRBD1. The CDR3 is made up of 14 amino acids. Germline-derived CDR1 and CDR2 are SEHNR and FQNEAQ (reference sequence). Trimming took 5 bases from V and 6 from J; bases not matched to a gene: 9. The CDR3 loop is CASSTGQIIPEAFF. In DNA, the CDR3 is TGTGCCAGCAGCACGGGACAGATTATCCCTGAAGCTTTCTTT.

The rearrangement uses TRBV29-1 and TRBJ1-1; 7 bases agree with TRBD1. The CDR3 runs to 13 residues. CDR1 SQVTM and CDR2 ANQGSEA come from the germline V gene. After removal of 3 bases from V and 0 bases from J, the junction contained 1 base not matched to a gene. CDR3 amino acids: CSVDGTVNTEAFF. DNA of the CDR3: TGCAGCGTTGATGGGACAGTGAACACTGAAGCTTTCTTT. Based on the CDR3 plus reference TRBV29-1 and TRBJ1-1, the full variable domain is SAVISQKPSRDICQRGTSLTIQCQVDSQVTMMFWYRQQPGQSLTLIATANQGSEATYESGFVIDKFPISRPNLTFSTLTVSNMSPEDSSIYLCSVDGTVNTEAFFGQGTRLTVV.

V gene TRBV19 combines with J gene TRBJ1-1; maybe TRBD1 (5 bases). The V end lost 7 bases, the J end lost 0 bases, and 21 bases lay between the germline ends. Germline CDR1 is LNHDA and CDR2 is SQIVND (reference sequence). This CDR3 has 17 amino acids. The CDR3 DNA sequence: TGTGCCAGTACCCCCATCCCCAGGGCCGCAATGAACACTGAAGCTTTCTTT. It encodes CASTPIPRAAMNTEAFF. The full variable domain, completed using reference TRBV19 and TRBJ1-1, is DGGITQSPKYLFRKEGQNVTLSCEQNLNHDAMYWYRQDPGQGLRLIYYSQIVNDFQKGDIAEGYSVSREKKESFPLTVTSAQKNPTAFYLCASTPIPRAAMNTEAFFGQGTRLTVV.

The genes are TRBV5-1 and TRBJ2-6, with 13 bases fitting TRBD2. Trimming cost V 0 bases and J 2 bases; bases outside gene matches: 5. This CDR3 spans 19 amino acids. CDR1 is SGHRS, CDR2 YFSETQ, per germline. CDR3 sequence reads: CASSLAGGLAGAGANVLTF. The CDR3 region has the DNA TGCGCCAGCAGCTTGGCCGGAGGACTAGCGGGAGCTGGGGCCAACGTCCTGACTTTC.

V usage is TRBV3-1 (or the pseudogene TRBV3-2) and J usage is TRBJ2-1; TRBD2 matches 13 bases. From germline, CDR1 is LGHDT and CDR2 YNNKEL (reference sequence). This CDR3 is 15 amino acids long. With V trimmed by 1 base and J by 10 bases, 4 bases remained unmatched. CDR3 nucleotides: TGTGCCAGCAGCCAAGTCGGACTAGCGGGAGACGAGCAGTTCTTC. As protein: CASSQVGLAGDEQFF.

Here the CDR3 reads CASSIGSWTGRNEQYF. CDR3 DNA: TGTGCCAGTAGTATAGGATCCTGGACAGGGAGAAACGAGCAGTACTTC. The V call is TRBV19, the J call TRBJ2-7, with 8 bases lining up with TRBD1. Trimming took 1 base from V and 5 from J; bases not matched to a gene: 10. The CDR3 runs 16 residues. Germline-derived CDR1 and CDR2 are LNHDA and SQIVND (reference sequence). Together with reference TRBV19 and TRBJ2-7, the CDR3 gives the full variable domain: DGGITQSPKYLFRKEGQNVTLSCEQNLNHDAMYWYRQDPGQGLRLIYYSQIVNDFQKGDIAEGYSVSREKKESFPLTVTSAQKNPTAFYLCASSIGSWTGRNEQYFGPGTRLTVT.

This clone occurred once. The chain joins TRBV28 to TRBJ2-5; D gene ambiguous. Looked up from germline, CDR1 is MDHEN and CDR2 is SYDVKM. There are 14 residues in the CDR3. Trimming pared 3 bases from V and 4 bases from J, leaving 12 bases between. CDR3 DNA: TGTGCCAGCAGTTTTTTGGTCGCTACAGAGACCCAGTACTTC. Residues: CASSFLVATETQYF.

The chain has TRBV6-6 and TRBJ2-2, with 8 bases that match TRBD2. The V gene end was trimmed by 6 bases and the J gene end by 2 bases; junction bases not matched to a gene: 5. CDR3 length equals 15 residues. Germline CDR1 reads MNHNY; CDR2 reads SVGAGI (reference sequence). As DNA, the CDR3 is TGTGCCAGCAGACCGGGACTAGAAAACACCGGGGAGCTGTTTTTT. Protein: CASRPGLENTGELFF.

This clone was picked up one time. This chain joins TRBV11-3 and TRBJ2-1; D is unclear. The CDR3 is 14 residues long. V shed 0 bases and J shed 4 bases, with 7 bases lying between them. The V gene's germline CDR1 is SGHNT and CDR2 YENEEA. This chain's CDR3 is CASSLDGPYNEQFF. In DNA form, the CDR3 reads TGTGCCAGCAGCTTAGATGGGCCTTACAATGAGCAGTTCTTC.